This T cell receptor beta chain was retrieved from a study of metastatic and nonmetastatic thyroid tumors. The CDR3 spans 13 residues. Unmatched junction bases numbered 5, after V lost 4 bases and J lost 6 bases. Germline loops: CDR1 SGHNT, CDR2 YYREEE (reference sequence). This clone was counted at least ten times. No treatment had been given to any patient before thyroid surgery. TCRdb re-called clones via MiXCR from the PCR reads. Counted here are about 23,000 clones, 20% occurring once; the ten biggest clones make up approximately 30%. The chain employs TRBV5-4 and TRBJ2-7; 9 positions match TRBD1. This receptor was taken from a female donor with papillary thyroid cancer or a benign thyroid nodule (not recorded which). Some clones in this sample may be carry-over from other donors' samples. The source material was blood. This chain's CDR3 is CASSPGTGSEQYF. The CDR3 bases are TGTGCCAGCAGCCCGGGGACAGGGAGCGAGCAGTACTTC. Complete variable domain (other parts from reference TRBV5-4 and TRBJ2-7): ETGVTQSPTHLIKTRGQQVTLRCSSQSGHNTVSWYQQALGQGPQFIFQYYREEENGRGNFPPRFSGLQFPNYSSELNVNALELDDSALYLCASSPGTGSEQYFGPGTRLTVT.